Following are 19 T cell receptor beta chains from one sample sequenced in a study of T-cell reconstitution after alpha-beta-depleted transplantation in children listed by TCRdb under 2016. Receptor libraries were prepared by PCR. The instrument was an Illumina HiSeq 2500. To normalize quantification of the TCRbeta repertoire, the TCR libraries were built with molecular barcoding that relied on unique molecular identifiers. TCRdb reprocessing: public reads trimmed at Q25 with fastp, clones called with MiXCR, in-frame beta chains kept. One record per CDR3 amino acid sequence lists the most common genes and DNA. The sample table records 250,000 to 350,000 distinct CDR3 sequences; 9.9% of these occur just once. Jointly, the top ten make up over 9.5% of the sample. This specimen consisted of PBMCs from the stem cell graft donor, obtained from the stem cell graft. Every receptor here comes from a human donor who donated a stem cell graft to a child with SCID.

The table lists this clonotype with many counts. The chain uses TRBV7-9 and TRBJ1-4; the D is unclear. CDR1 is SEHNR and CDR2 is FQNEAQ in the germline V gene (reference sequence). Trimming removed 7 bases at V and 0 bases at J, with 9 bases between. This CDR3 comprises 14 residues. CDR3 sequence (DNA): TGTGCCAGCAACGTAGGGACAACTAATGAAAAACTGTTTTTT. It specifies CASNVGTTNEKLFF.

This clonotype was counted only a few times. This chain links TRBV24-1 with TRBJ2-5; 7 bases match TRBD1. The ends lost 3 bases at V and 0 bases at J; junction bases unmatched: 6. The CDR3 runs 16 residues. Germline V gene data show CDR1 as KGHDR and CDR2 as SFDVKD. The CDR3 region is CATSDHPGQNQETQYF. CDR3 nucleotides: TGTGCCACCAGTGATCATCCGGGACAGAACCAAGAGACCCAGTACTTC.

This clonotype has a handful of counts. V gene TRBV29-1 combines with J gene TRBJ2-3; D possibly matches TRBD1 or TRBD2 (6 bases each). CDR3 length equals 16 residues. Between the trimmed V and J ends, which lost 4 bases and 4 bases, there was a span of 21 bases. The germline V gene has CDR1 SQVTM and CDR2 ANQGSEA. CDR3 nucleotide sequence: TGCAGCGTTGGGGGCCTGGGGGGCGGATCTGCAGATACGCAGTATTTT. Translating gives CSVGGLGGGSADTQYF.

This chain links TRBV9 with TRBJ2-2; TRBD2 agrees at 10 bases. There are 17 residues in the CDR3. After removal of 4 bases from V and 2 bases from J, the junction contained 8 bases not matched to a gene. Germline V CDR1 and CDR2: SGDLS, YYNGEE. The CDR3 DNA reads TGTGCCAGCAGCACCCCAGCGGGGGGGTACAACACCGGGGAGCTGTTTTTT. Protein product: CASSTPAGGYNTGELFF.

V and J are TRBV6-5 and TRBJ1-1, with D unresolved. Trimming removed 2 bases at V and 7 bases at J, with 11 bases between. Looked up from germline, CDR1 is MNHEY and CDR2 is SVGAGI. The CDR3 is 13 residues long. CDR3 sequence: CASSYTTTFEAFF. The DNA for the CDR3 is TGTGCCAGCAGTTACACCACTACCTTTGAAGCTTTCTTT.

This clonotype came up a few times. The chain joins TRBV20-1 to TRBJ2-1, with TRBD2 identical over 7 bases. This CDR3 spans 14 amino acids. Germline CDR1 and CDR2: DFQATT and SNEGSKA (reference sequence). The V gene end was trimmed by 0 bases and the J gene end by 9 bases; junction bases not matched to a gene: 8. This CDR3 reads CSARDGRRGSEQFF. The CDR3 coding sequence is TGCAGTGCTAGAGATGGTAGGCGGGGGAGTGAGCAGTTCTTC.

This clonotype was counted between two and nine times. This CDR3 reads CASRTDDFYEQYF. DNA for the CDR3: TGCGCCAGTCGGACTGATGATTTCTACGAGCAGTACTTC. V is TRBV5-1 and J is TRBJ2-7; maybe TRBD2 (5 bases). Trimming pared 8 bases from V and 3 bases from J, leaving 15 bases between. The CDR3 length is 13 residues. Germline lookup yields CDR1 SGHRS and CDR2 YFSETQ.

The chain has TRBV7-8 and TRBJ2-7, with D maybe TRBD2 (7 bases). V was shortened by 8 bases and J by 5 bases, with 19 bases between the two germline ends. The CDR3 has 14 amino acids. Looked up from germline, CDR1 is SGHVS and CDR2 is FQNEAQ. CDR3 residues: CASGKKGGLNEQYF. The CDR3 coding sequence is TGTGCCAGCGGAAAAAAGGGGGGGTTGAACGAGCAGTACTTC.

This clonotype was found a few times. The CDR3 protein is CASSPGPEAFF. CDR3 DNA sequence: TGTGCCAGCAGCCCTGGACCCGAAGCTTTCTTT. The rearrangement links TRBV14 to TRBJ1-1; the D is unclear. CDR3 length equals 11 residues. V was clipped by 4 bases and J by 8 bases, with 8 bases between them. The germline CDR1 and CDR2 sequences are SGHDN and FVKESK.

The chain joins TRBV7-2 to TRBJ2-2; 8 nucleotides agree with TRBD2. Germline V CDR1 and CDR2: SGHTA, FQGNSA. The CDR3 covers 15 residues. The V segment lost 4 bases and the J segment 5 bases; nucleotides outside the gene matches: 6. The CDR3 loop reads CASSWSSGGTGELFF. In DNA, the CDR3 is TGTGCCAGCAGCTGGTCGAGCGGGGGTACCGGGGAGCTGTTTTTT.

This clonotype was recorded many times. The CDR3 sequence is CSARPADTANTGELFF. In DNA, the CDR3 is TGCAGTGCTAGGCCCGCGGACACCGCGAACACCGGGGAGCTGTTTTTT. The chain links TRBV20-1 to TRBJ2-2; TRBD1 might be the D (5 bases). CDR1 and CDR2 (germline): DFQATT, SNEGSKA (reference sequence). Trimming left V 3 bases short and J 0 bases short, with 14 bases between. The CDR3 has 16 residues.

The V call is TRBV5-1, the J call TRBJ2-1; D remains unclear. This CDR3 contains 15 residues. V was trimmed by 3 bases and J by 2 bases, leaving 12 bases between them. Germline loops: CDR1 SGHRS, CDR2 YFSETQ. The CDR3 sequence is CASSSTLGPYNEQFF. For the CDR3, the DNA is TGCGCCAGCAGCTCCACCCTAGGCCCCTACAATGAGCAGTTCTTC. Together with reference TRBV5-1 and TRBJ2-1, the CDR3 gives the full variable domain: KAGVTQTPRYLIKTRGQQVTLSCSPISGHRSVSWYQQTPGQGLQFLFEYFSETQRNKGNFPGRFSGRQFSNSRSEMNVSTLELGDSALYLCASSSTLGPYNEQFFGPGTRLTVL.

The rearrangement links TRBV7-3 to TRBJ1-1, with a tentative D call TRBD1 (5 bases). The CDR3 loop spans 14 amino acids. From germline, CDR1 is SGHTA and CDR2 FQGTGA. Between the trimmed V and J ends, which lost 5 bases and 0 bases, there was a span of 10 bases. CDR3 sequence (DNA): TGTGCCAGCAGCCCCCCGGGACTGAACACTGAAGCTTTCTTT. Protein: CASSPPGLNTEAFF.

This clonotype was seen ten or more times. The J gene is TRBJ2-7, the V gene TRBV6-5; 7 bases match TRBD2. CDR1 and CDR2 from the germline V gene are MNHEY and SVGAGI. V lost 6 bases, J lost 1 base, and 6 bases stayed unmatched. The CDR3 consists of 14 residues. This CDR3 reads CASSSGGTSYEQYF. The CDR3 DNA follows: TGTGCCAGCAGCTCGGGAGGTACTTCCTACGAGCAGTACTTC.

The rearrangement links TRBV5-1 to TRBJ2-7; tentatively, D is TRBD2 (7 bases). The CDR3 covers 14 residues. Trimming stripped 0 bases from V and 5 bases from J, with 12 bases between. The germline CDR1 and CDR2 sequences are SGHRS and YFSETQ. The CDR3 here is CASSLAKGGDEQYF. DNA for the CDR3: TGCGCCAGCAGCTTGGCCAAGGGGGGGGACGAGCAGTACTTC. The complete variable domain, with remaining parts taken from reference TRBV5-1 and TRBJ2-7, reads KAGVTQTPRYLIKTRGQQVTLSCSPISGHRSVSWYQQTPGQGLQFLFEYFSETQRNKGNFPGRFSGRQFSNSRSEMNVSTLELGDSALYLCASSLAKGGDEQYFGPGTRLTVT.

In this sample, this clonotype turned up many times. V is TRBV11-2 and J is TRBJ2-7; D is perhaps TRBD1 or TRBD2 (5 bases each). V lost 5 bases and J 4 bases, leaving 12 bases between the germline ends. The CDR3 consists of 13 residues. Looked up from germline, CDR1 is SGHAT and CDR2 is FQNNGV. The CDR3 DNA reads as TGTGCCAGCAGCCTAGGAGAGGGGTACGAGCAGTACTTC. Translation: CASSLGEGYEQYF. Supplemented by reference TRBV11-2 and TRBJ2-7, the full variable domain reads EAGVAQSPRYKIIEKRQSVAFWCNPISGHATLYWYQQILGQGPKLLIQFQNNGVVDDSQLPKDRFSAERLKGVDSTLKIQPAKLEDSAVYLCASSLGEGYEQYFGPGTRLTVT.

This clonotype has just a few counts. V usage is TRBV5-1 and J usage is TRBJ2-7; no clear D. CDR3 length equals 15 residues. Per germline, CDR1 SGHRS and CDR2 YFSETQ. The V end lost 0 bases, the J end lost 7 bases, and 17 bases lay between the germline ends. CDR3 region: CASSLGGNLDGEQYF. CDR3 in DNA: TGCGCCAGCAGCTTGGGGGGAAACTTAGACGGGGAGCAGTACTTC.

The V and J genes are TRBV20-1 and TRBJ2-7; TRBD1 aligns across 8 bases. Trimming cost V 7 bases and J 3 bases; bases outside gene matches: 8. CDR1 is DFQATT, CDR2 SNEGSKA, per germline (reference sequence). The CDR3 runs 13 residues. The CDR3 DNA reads TGCAGTGTCAAACGAGACAGGGGCTACGAGCAGTACTTC. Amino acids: CSVKRDRGYEQYF.

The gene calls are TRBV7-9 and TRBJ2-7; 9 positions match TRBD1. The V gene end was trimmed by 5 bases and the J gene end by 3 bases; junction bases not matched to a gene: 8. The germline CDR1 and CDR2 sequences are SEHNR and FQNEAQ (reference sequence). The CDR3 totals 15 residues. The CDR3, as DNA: TGTGCCAGCAGCCCCCGGGACAGGGTTGACTACGAGCAGTACTTC. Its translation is CASSPRDRVDYEQYF.